This T cell receptor beta chain was found in a study of cytomegalovirus exposure and HLA in healthy donors. TCRdb's table, derived via immunoSEQ multiplex PCR, lists solely in-frame clones and lacks some. Counted here are around 200,000 clones, about 80% occurring once; the ten biggest clones make up 2.8%. The CDR3 spans 16 residues. Trimming pared 1 base from V and 1 base from J, leaving 13 bases between. The V gene's germline CDR1 is SEHNR and CDR2 FQNEAQ (reference sequence). About this clone itself: The antigen is undetermined.

General study findings and limits: CMV antigen specificity was confirmed in vitro for three CMV-associated chains. The study put around 180 TCR beta chains on its list as cytomegalovirus-associated. There were some public TCRs occurring in many donors, but most TCR sequences were rare. First-cohort TCR clusters were later found to tend to co-occur in the roughly 130 validation repertoires.

Sequenced sample: PBMCs. The chain combines TRBV7-9 with TRBJ1-1; unclear D gene. The origin of this receptor is a woman in her late teens or twenties in good health and CMV-seropositive. In DNA, the CDR3 is TGTGCCAGCAGCTTAGTGGGGAGTGGTCGGAACACTGAAGCTTTCTTT. It yields the protein CASSLVGSGRNTEAFF.